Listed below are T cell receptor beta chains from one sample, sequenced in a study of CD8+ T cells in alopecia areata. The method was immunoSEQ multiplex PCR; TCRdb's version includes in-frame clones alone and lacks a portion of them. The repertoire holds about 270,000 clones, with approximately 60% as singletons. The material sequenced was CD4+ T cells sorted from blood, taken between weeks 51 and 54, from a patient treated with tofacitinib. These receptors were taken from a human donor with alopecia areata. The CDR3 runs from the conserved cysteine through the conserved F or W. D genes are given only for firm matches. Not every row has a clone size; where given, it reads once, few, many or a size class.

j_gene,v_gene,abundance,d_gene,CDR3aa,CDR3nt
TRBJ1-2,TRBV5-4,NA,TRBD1,CASRTGQGTVGYTF,TGTGCCAGCAGAACAGGACAGGGCACCGTTGGCTACACCTTC
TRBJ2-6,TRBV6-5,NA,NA,CASSTQDSGANVLTF,TGTGCCAGCAGTACACAGGACTCTGGGGCCAACGTCCTGACTTTC
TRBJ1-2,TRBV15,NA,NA,CATSRYTGLNGYTF,TGTGCCACCAGCAGATACACAGGGTTAAATGGCTACACCTTC
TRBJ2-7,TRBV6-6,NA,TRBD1,CASTYWTGGPYEQYF,TGTGCCAGCACCTACTGGACAGGGGGGCCCTACGAGCAGTACTTC
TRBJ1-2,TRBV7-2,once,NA,CASSPGVALYGYTF,TGTGCCAGCAGCCCCGGTGTGGCGCTGTATGGCTACACCTTC
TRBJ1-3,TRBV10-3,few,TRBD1,CAITGDRTNTIYF,TGTGCCATCACTGGGGACAGGACTAACACCATATATTTT
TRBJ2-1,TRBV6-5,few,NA,CASNGGRSYNEQFF,TGTGCCAGCAACGGGGGACGCTCCTACAATGAGCAGTTCTTC
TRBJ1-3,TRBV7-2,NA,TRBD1,CASSTISGGTGNTIYF,TGTGCCAGCAGCACGATCTCAGGGGGCACTGGAAACACCATATATTTT
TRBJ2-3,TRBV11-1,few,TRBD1,CASSPRDRGITDTQYF,TGTGCCAGCAGCCCGCGGGACAGGGGGATAACAGATACGCAGTATTTT
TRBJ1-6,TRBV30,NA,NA,CAWSDLVANSPLHF,TGTGCCTGGAGTGACCTCGTGGCAAATTCACCCCTCCACTTT
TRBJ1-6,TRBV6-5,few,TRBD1,CATGDRPGSPLHF,TGTGCCACCGGGGACAGACCGGGGTCACCCCTCCACTTT
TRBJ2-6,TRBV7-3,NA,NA,CASSSRFGANVLTF,TGTGCCAGCAGTTCCCGCTTTGGAGCCAACGTCCTGACTTTC
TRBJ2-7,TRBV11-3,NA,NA,CASCGGCFNEQYF,TGTGCCAGCTGCGGAGGGTGCTTCAACGAGCAGTACTTC
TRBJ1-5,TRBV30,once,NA,CAWSVDVRLEPQHF,TGTGCCTGGAGTGTCGATGTGCGTCTGGAGCCCCAGCATTTT
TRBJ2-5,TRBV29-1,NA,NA,CSGTKGGETQYF,TGCAGCGGGACCAAGGGGGGGGAGACCCAGTACTTC
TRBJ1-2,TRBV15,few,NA,CATSRDLEDLNYGYTF,TGTGCCACCAGCAGAGATCTCGAGGACCTCAACTATGGCTACACCTTC
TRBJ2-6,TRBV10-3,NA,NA,CAIRPSGANVLTF,TGTGCCATCCGACCCTCTGGGGCCAACGTCCTGACTTTC
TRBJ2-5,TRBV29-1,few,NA,CSVLRGMKTQYF,TGCAGCGTTTTGCGGGGTATGAAGACCCAGTACTTC
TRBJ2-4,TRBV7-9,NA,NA,CASSLAGERAYIQYF,TGTGCCAGCAGCTTAGCGGGGGAGAGGGCCTACATTCAGTACTTC
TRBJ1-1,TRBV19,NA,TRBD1,CASSIRGQGNTEAFF,TGTGCCAGTAGTATAAGGGGACAGGGGAACACTGAAGCTTTCTTT
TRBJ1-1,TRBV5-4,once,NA,CASSKTGFRRNTEAFF,TGTGCCAGCAGCAAAACAGGGTTTAGACGGAACACTGAAGCTTTCTTT
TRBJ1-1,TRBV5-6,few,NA,CASSLVAQGDTEAFF,TGTGCCAGCAGCTTGGTCGCCCAAGGGGACACTGAAGCTTTCTTT
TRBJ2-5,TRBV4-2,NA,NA,CASSQGDSQETQYF,TGTGCCAGCAGCCAAGGAGACAGCCAAGAGACCCAGTACTTC
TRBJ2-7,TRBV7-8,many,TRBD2,CASSLLAGAYEQYF,TGTGCCAGCAGCTTACTAGCGGGGGCCTACGAGCAGTACTTC
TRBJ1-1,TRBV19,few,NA,CASSSSPRGRVEAFF,TGTGCCAGTAGTTCGTCCCCCAGGGGTAGGGTAGAAGCTTTCTTT
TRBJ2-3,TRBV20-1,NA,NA,CSAGPVDTQYF,TGCAGTGCCGGGCCCGTGGATACGCAGTATTTT
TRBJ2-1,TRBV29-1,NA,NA,CSARWYGDNEQFF,TGCAGCGCCCGTTGGTACGGCGACAATGAGCAGTTCTTC
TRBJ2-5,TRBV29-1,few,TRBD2,CSVLPSGAQETQYF,TGCAGCGTCCTCCCTAGCGGGGCCCAAGAGACCCAGTACTTC
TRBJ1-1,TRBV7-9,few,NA,CASSQGNTEAFF,TGTGCCAGCAGCCAAGGGAACACTGAAGCTTTCTTT
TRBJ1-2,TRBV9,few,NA,CASSPPAGGERHGYTF,TGTGCCAGCAGCCCACCCGCGGGGGGAGAACGACATGGCTACACCTTC
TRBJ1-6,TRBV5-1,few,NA,CASSLAGVDSPLHF,TGCGCCAGCAGCTTAGCAGGGGTGGATTCACCCCTCCACTTT
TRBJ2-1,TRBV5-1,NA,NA,CASSLFSGGEQFF,TGCGCCAGCAGCTTGTTCTCTGGCGGGGAGCAGTTCTTC
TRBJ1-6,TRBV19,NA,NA,CASSIDLPTSNNSPLHF,TGTGCCAGTAGTATAGATCTCCCAACTTCAAATAATTCACCCCTCCACTTT
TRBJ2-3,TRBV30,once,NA,CAWSARGGLGDTQYF,TGTGCCTGGAGTGCCCGGGGAGGCTTGGGCGATACGCAGTATTTT
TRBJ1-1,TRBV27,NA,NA,CASSPRTYSNTEAFF,TGTGCCAGCAGTCCCCGGACCTATTCGAACACTGAAGCTTTCTTT
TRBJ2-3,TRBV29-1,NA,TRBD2,CSVDRGLAGGPTDTQYF,TGCAGCGTTGACCGGGGACTAGCGGGGGGCCCCACAGATACGCAGTATTTT
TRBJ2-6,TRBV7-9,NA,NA,CASSLDGSGANVLTF,TGTGCCAGCAGCTTAGATGGCTCTGGGGCCAACGTCCTGACTTTC
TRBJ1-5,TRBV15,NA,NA,CATSREPGGGNQPQHF,TGTGCCACCAGCAGAGAGCCGGGAGGGGGCAATCAGCCCCAGCATTTT
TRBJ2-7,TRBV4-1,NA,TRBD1,CASSSGTGGYEQYF,TGCGCCAGCAGCTCCGGGACAGGGGGCTACGAGCAGTACTTC
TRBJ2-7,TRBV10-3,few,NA,CAISENPGASYEQYF,TGTGCCATCAGTGAGAATCCAGGGGCCTCCTACGAGCAGTACTTC
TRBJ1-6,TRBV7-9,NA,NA,CASSLIAGAVDSPLHF,TGTGCCAGCAGCTTAATTGCGGGTGCGGTGGATTCACCCCTCCACTTT
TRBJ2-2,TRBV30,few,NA,CASQGGTPNTGELFF,TGTGCCTCCCAGGGAGGGACACCGAACACCGGGGAGCTGTTTTTT
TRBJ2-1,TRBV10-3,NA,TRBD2,CAISESSGAGNEQFF,TGTGCCATCAGTGAGTCGAGCGGGGCCGGGAATGAGCAGTTCTTC